This T cell receptor beta chain was captured by sequencing in a study of blood T cell repertoires in COVID-19. Germline CDR1 MNHEY, CDR2 SVGAGI. CDR3 length: 14 residues. Germline trimming cut 8 bases from V and 3 bases from J; bases unmatched to any gene: 8. Produced via immunoSEQ multiplex PCR; TCRdb's table is partial and in-frame only. The sample lists 60,000 to 85,000 clones; roughly 80% were seen once. The receptor was isolated from a woman aged 55-69 years with acute or convalescent COVID-19. The specimen sequenced was peripheral blood. The chain couples TRBV6-5 to TRBJ1-1, with 8 positions matching TRBD1. The CDR3 reads CASLRTGIYTEAFF. The CDR3 nucleotides read TGTGCCAGCCTGAGGACAGGGATATACACTGAAGCTTTCTTT.